This entry is about one T cell receptor (beta chain). Its antigen remains unknown. Per the germline V gene, CDR1 is DFQATT and CDR2 is SNEGSKA (reference sequence). Trimming cost V 1 base and J 8 bases, with 9 bases left between them. The CDR3 runs to 13 residues. The data stem from a study of blood T cells in healthy people across ages. Study observations and caveats: Estimates of total diversity, which came from one million sequenced T cells, were considered to be underestimates.

With a J-beta primer mix and a sample-barcoded 5' primer, a second PCR ran about 6 to 11 cycles. TCRdb re-called the 5' RACE reads with MiXCR, one entry per CDR3 protein. In the table there are some 1.5 million distinct CDR3 sequences, 42% of which are singletons. The sequencing input was blood. This chain joins TRBV20-1 and TRBJ1-6, with a weak D call TRBD1 (6 bases). This clonotype was sampled from a woman under 30 in good health. The CDR3 sequence is CSARGAGDSPLHF. Written as DNA, the CDR3 is TGCAGTGCTAGAGGAGCAGGGGATTCACCCCTCCACTTT.